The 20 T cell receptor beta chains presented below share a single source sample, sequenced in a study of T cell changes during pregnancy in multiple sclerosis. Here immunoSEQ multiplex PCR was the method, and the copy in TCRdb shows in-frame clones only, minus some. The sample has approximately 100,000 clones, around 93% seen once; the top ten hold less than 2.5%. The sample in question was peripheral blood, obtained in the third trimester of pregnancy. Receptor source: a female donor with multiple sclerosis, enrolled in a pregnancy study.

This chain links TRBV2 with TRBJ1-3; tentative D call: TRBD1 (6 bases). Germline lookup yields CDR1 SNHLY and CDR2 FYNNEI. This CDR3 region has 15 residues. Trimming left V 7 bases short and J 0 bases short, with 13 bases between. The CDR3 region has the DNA TGTGCCAGCAACGGGGACACGAGCTCTGGAAACACCATATATTTT. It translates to CASNGDTSSGNTIYF.

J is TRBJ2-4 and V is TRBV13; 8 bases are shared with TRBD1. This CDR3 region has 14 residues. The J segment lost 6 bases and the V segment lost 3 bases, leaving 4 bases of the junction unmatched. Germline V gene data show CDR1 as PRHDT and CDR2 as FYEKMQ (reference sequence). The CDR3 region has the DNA TGTGCCAGCAGCTTCATACAGGGGGGAAACATTCAGTACTTC. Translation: CASSFIQGGNIQYF.

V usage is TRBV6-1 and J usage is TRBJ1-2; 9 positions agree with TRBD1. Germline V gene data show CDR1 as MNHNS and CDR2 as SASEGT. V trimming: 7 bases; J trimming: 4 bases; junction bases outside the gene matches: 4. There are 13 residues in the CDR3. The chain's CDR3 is CASTGQGGYGYTF. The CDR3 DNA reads TGTGCCAGCACGGGACAGGGCGGCTATGGCTACACCTTC.

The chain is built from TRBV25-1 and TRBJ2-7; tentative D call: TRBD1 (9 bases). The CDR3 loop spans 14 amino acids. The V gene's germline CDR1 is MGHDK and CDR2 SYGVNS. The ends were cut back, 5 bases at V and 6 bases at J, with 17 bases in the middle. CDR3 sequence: CASSIAGQGGEQYF. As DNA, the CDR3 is TGTGCCAGCAGTATAGCGGGACAGGGTGGCGAGCAGTACTTC.

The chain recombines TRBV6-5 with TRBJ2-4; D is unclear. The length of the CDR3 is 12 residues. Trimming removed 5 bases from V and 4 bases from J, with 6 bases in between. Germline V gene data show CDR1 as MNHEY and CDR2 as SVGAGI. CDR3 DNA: TGTGCCAGCAGTGGAGAGAAAAACATTCAGTACTTC. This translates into CASSGEKNIQYF.

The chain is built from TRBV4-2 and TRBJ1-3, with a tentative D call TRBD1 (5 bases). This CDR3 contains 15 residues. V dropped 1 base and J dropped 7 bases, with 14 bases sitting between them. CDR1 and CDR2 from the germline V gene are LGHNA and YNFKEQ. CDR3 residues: CASSQGDGARNTIYF. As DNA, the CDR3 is TGTGCCAGCAGCCAAGGGGATGGGGCAAGGAACACCATATATTTT.

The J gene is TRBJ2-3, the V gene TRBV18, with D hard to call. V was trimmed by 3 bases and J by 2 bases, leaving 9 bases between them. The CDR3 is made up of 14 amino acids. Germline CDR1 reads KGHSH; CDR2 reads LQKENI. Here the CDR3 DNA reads TGTGCCAGCTCACCGGTCGGTACCACAGATACGCAGTATTTT. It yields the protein CASSPVGTTDTQYF.

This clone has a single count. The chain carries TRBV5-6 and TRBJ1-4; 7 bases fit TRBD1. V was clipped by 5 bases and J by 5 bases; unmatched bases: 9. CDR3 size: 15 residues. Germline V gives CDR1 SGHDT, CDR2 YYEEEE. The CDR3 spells CASSSPGQSNEKLFF. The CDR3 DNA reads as TGTGCCAGCAGTTCACCGGGACAGAGCAATGAAAAACTGTTTTTT. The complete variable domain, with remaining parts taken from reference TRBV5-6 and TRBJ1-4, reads DAGVTQSPTHLIKTRGQQVTLRCSPKSGHDTVSWYQQALGQGPQFIFQYYEEEERQRGNFPDRFSGHQFPNYSSELNVNALLLGDSALYLCASSSPGQSNEKLFFGSGTQLSVL.

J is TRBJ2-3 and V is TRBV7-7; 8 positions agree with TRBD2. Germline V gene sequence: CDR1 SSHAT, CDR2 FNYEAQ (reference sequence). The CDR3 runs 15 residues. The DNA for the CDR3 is TGTGCTAGCCTAGGAGGAGCGGGAGCGACAGATACGCAGTATTTT. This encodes CASLGGAGATDTQYF.

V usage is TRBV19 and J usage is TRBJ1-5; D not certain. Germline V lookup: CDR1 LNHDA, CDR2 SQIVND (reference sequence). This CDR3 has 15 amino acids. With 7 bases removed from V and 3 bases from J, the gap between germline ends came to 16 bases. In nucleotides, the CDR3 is TGTGCCAGTACCCGGGGAATTAGTTTCAATCAGCCCCAGCATTTT. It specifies CASTRGISFNQPQHF.

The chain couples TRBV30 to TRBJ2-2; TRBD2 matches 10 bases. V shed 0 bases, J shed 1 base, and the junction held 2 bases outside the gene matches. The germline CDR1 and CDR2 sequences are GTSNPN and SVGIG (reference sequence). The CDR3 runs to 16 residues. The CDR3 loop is CAWSVRTSGNTGELFF. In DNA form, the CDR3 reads TGTGCCTGGAGTGTACGGACTAGCGGGAACACCGGGGAGCTGTTTTTT.

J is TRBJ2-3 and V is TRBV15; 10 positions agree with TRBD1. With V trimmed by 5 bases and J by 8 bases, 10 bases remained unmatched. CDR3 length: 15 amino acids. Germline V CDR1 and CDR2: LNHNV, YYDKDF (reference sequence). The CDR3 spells CATSYRDRGFGTQYF. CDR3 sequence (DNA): TGTGCCACCAGCTACCGGGACAGGGGATTCGGTACGCAGTATTTT.

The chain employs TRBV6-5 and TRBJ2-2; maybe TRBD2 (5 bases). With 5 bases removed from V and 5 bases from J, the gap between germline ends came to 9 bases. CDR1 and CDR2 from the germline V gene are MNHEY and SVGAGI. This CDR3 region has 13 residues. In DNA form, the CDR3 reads TGTGCCAGCAGTACCGGACTGACCGGGGAGCTGTTTTTT. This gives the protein CASSTGLTGELFF.

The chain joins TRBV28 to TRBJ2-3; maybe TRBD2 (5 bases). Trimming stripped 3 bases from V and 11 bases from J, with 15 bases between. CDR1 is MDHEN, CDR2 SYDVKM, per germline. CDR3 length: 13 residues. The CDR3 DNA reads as TGTGCCAGCAGTTTCTCCATAGCGCGCGTGCAGTATTTT. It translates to CASSFSIARVQYF.

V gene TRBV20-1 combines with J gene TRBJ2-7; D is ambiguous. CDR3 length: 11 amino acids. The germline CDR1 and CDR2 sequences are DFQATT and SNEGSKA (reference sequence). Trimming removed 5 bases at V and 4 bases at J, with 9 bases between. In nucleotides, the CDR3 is TGCAGTGCTCACTCAACTTACGAGCAGTACTTC. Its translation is CSAHSTYEQYF.

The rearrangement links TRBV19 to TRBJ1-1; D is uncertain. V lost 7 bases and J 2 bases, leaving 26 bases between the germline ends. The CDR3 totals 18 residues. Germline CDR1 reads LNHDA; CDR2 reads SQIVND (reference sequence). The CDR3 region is CASTFGNLGSTFNTEAFF. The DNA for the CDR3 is TGTGCCAGTACGTTCGGAAATTTGGGCAGTACTTTCAACACTGAAGCTTTCTTT.

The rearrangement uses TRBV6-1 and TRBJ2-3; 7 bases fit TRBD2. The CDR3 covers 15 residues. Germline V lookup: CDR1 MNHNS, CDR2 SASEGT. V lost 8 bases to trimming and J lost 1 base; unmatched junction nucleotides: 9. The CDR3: CASVREGGGTDTQYF. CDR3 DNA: TGTGCCAGCGTTAGGGAGGGTGGCGGCACAGATACGCAGTATTTT.

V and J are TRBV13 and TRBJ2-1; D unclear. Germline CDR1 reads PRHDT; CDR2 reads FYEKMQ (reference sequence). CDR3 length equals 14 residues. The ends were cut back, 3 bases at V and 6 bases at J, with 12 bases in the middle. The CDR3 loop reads CASSLSPRSNEQFF. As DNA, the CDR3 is TGTGCCAGCAGCTTGAGTCCCCGATCCAATGAGCAGTTCTTC.

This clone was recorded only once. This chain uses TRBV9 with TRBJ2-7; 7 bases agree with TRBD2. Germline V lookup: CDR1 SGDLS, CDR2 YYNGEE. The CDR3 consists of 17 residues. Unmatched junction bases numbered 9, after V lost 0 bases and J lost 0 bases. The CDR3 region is CASSVGTSVFLSYEQYF. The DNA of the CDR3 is TGTGCCAGCAGCGTAGGAACTAGCGTTTTCCTCTCCTACGAGCAGTACTTC.

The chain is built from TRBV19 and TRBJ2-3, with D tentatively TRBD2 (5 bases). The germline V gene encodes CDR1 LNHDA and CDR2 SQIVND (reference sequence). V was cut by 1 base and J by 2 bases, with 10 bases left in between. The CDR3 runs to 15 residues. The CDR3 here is CASSIGGPSTDTQYF. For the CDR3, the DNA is TGTGCCAGTAGTATAGGAGGGCCTTCCACAGATACGCAGTATTTT.